The entry below gives a single T cell receptor (beta chain) sequence along with its context. Its antigen is not known. PCR primers comprised 60 Vbeta and 13 Jbeta primers. Libraries were prepared by immunoSEQ multiplex PCR; TCRdb keeps only in-frame clonotypes and omits some of them. This table has hundreds of thousands of clones, under 80% appearing once. The study sampled nominally healthy donors, though unrecorded immune exposures were likely. The data derive from a study of cytomegalovirus exposure and HLA in healthy donors. Study-wide points: Highest at DRB1 and lowest at HLA-C, TCR association rates differed among HLA loci in a later analysis. Earlier results showed most TCR beta V segments being productive about 87% or about 30% of the time.

The V end lost 4 bases, the J end lost 5 bases, and 8 bases lay between the germline ends. The CDR3 is made up of 11 amino acids. The V gene's germline CDR1 is DFQATT and CDR2 SNEGSKA (reference sequence). The clonotype originates from a female donor in good health and CMV-seronegative. The source material was PBMCs. J is TRBJ2-5 and V is TRBV20-1; D gene unclear. CDR3 coding DNA: TGCAGTGCTACCCTCGGTGAGACCCAGTACTTC. This encodes CSATLGETQYF.